This T cell receptor beta chain was recovered during a study of tumor and adjacent non-tumor tissue in lung cancer. Whole-study context: Aged about 30 to 85 years, patients included about 11 men and 5 women with stage I to III disease. On average, productive TCRbeta reads reached about 4.17 million per sample. General study points: Compared with tumor, normal lung showed significantly lower TCR diversity.

The template was RNA from unsorted bulk tissue. Trimming took 1 base from V and 6 from J, leaving 7 bases between them. Per germline, CDR1 SEHNR and CDR2 FQNEAQ (reference sequence). This CDR3 is built from 12 residues. Concerning this clonotype: The target antigen is unknown.

A modified ARM-PCR protocol with three rounds of nested PCR amplified TCRbeta. TCRdb called the multiplex PCR reads again in MiXCR, with one record for every CDR3 protein. The table records roughly 140,000 distinct CDR3 sequences, around 66% of them present only once. The V and J genes are TRBV7-9 and TRBJ2-7; possibly TRBD1 for D (6 bases). The sequence was collected from a man aged 55 to 70 with small cell lung cancer. Sequences were obtained from lung tumor tissue. The CDR3 loop is CASSLEQGEQYV. The DNA for the CDR3 is TGTGCCAGCAGCTTAGAACAGGGCGAGCAGTACGTC.